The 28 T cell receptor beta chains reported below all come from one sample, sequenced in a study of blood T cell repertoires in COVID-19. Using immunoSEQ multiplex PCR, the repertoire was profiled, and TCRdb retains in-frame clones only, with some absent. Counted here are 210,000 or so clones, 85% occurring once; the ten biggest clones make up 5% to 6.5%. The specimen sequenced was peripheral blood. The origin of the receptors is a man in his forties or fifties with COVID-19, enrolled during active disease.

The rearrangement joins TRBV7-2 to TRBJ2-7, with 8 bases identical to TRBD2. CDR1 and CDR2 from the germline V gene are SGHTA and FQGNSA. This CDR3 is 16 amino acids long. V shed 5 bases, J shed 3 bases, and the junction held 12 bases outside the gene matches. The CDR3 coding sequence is TGTGCCAGCAGCCCATCCCGGGGGGGCGACGGCTACGAGCAGTACTTC. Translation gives CASSPSRGGDGYEQYF.

The CDR3 protein is CASSLTSGGILTTDTQYF. As DNA, the CDR3 is TGTGCCAGCAGTCTGACTAGCGGGGGGATTTTAACGACAGATACGCAGTATTTT. The rearrangement uses TRBV2 and TRBJ2-3; 13 nucleotides align to TRBD2. The CDR3 is 18 amino acids. V dropped 5 bases and J dropped 3; count of bases not matched to a gene: 11. Germline assignment: CDR1 SNHLY and CDR2 FYNNEI.

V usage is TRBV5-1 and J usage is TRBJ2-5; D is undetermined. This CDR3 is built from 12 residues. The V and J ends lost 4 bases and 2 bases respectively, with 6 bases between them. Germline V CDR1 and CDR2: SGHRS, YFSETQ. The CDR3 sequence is CASSTQQETQYF. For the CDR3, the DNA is TGCGCCAGCAGCACTCAACAAGAGACCCAGTACTTC.

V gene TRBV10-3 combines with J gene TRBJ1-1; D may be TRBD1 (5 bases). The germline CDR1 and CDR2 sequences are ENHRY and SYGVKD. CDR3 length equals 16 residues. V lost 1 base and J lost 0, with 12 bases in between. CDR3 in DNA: TGTGCCATCAGTGAGTTTGGGCAGGGTATGAACACTGAAGCTTTCTTT. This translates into CAISEFGQGMNTEAFF.

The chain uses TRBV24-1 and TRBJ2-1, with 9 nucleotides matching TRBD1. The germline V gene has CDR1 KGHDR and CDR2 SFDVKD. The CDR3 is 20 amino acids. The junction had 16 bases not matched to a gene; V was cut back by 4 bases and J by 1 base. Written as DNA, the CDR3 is TGTGCCACCAGTGACTCCTCACCCGGGACAGGGTGGGGGTCCTACAATGAGCAGTTCTTC. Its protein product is CATSDSSPGTGWGSYNEQFF.

The CDR3 loop is CASSEGTGIDSNYGYTF. The CDR3 nucleotides are TGTGCCAGCAGTGAGGGGACAGGGATCGATAGTAACTATGGCTACACCTTC. This chain links TRBV2 with TRBJ1-2; TRBD1 aligns across 9 bases. Losses at the gene ends were 3 bases for V and 1 base for J; bases not matched to a gene: 9. The germline V gene has CDR1 SNHLY and CDR2 FYNNEI. This CDR3 region has 17 residues.

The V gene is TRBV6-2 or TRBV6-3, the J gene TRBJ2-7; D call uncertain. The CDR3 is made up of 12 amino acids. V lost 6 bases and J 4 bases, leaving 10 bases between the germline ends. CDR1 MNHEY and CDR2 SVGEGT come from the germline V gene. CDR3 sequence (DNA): TGTGCCAGCAGCTATCCCGTTTACGAGCAGTACTTC. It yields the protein CASSYPVYEQYF.

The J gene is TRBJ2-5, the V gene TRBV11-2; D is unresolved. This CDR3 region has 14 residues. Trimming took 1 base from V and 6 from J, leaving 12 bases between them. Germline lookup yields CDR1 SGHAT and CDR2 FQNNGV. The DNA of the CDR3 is TGTGCCAGCAGCTTAGTTATTTTCAGTCAGACCCAGTACTTC. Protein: CASSLVIFSQTQYF.

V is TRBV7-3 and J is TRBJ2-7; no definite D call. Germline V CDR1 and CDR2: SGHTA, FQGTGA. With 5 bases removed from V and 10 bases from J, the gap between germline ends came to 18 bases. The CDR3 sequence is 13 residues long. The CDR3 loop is CASSIGPGGVQYF. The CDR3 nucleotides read TGTGCCAGCAGCATCGGCCCCGGCGGAGTTCAGTACTTC.

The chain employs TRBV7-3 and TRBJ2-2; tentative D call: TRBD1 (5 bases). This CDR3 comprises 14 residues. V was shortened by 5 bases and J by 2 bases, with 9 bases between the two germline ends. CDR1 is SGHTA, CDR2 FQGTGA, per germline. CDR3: CASSRQLNTGELFF. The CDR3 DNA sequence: TGTGCCAGCAGCCGACAGCTAAACACCGGGGAGCTGTTTTTT.

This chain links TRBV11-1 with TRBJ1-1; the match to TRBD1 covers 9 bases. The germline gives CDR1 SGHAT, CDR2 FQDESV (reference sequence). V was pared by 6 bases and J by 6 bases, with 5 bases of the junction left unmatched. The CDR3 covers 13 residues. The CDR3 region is CASSYNRGPEAFF. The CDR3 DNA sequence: TGTGCCAGCAGTTATAACAGGGGGCCTGAAGCTTTCTTT.

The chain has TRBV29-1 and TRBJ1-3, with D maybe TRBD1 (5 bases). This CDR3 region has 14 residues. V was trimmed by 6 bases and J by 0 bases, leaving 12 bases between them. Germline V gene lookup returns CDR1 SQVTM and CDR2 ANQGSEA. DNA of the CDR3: TGCAGCGTCGGGGGGGAACTCTCTGGAAACACCATATATTTT. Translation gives CSVGGELSGNTIYF.

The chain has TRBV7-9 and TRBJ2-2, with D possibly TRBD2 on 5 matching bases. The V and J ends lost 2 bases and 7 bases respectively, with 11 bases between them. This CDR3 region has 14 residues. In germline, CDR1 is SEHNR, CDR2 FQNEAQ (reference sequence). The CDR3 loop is CASSLSEGRGELFF. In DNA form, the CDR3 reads TGTGCCAGCAGCTTAAGCGAGGGCCGCGGGGAGCTGTTTTTT.

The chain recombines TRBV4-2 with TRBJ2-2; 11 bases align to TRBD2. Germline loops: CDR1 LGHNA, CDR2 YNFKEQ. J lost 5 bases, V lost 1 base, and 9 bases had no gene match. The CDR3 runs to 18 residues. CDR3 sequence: CASSQVSLAGGRTGELFF. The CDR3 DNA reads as TGTGCCAGCAGCCAAGTCTCTTTAGCGGGGGGGCGGACCGGGGAGCTGTTTTTT.

DNA for the CDR3: TGTGCCAGCAGTTACGACAGAATCTATGGCTACACCTTC. It translates to CASSYDRIYGYTF. This chain joins TRBV6-5 and TRBJ1-2; TRBD1 might be the D (5 bases). Germline CDR1 MNHEY, CDR2 SVGAGI. The CDR3 spans 13 residues. V shed 2 bases and J shed 4 bases, with 8 bases lying between them.

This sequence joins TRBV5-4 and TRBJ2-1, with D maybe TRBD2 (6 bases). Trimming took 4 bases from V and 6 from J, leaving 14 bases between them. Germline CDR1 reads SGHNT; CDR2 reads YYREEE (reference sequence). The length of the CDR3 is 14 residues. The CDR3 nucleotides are TGTGCCAGCAGCGCCTGGGGGGTAGCCAATGAGCAGTTCTTC. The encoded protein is CASSAWGVANEQFF.

Here the CDR3 DNA reads TGTGCCAGCAGTGCCGCCGCGTACAGGGACCCCAGTGGCTACACCTTC. Amino acids: CASSAAAYRDPSGYTF. The chain is built from TRBV27 and TRBJ1-2; D is possibly TRBD1 (6 bases). CDR1 is MNHEY and CDR2 is SMNVEV in the germline V gene (reference sequence). The V end was cut by 5 bases, the J end by 7 bases, with 23 bases between. This CDR3 has 16 amino acids.

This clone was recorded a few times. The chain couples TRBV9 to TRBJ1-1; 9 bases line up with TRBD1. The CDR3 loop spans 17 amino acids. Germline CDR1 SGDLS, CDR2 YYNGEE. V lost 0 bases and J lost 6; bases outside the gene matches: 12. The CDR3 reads CASSVGPRDRENPEAFF. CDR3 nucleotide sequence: TGTGCCAGCAGCGTAGGTCCCCGGGACAGGGAAAACCCTGAAGCTTTCTTT.

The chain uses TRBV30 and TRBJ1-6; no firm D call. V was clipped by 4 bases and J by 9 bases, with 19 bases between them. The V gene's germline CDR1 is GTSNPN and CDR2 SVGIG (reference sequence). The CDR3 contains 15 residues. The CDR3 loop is CAWTSRAGLGSPLHF. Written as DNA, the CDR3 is TGTGCCTGGACCTCAAGGGCGGGGTTGGGTTCACCCCTCCACTTT.

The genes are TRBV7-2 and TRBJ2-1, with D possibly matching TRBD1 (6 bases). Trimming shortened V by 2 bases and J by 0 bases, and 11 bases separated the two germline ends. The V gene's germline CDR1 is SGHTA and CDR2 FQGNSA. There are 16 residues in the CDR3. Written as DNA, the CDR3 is TGTGCCAGCAGCTTATTTCCAGGGGTCTCCTACAATGAGCAGTTCTTC. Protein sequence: CASSLFPGVSYNEQFF.

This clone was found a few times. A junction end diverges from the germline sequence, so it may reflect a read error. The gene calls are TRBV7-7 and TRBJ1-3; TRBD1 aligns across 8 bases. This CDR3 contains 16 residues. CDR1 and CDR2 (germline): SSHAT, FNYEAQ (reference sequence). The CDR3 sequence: CASSLTDRGSGNTIYF. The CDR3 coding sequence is TGTGCTAGCAGCTTAACAGACAGGGGCTCTGGAAACACCATATATTTT.

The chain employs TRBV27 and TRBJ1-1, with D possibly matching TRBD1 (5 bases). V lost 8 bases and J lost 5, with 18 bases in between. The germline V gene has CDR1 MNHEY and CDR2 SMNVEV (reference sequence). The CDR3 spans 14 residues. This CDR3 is CASATRGGKTEAFF. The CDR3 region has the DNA TGTGCCAGCGCCACGAGGGGAGGGAAAACTGAAGCTTTCTTT.

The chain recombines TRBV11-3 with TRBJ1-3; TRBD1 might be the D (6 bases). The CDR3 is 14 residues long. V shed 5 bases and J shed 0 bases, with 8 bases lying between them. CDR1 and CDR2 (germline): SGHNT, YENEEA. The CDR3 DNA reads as TGTGCCAGCAGCCGGACAGACTCTGGAAACACCATATATTTT. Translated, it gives CASSRTDSGNTIYF.

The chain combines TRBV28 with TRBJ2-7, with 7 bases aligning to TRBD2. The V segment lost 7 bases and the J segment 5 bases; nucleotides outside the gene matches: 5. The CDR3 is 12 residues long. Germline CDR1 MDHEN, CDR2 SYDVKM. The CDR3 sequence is CASTAGRDEQYF. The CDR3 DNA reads TGTGCCAGCACGGCAGGGAGGGACGAGCAGTACTTC.

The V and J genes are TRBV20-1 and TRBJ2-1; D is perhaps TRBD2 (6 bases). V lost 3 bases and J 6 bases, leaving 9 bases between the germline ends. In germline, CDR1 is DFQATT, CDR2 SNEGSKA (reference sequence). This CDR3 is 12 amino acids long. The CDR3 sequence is CSASQGGNEQFF. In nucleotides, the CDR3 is TGCAGTGCTAGTCAGGGAGGCAATGAGCAGTTCTTC.

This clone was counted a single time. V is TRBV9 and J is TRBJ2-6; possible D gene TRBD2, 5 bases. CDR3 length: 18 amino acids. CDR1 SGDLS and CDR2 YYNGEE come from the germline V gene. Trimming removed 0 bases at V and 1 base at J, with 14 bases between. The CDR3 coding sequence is TGTGCCAGCAGCGTAGGGCCGGTTTGGGAGTCTGGGGCCAACGTCCTGACTTTC. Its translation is CASSVGPVWESGANVLTF.

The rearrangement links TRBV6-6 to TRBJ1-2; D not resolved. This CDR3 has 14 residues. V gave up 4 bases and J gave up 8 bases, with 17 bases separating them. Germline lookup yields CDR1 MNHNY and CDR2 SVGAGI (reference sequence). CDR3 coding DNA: TGTGCCAGCAGTTCCCGACCGGAGGGCGGGGGCTACACCTTC. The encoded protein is CASSSRPEGGGYTF.

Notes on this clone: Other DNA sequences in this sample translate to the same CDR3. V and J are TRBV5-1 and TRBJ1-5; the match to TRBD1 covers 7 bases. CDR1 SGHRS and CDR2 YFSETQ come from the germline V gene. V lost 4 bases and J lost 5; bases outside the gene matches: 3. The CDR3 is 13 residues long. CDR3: CASSPTGDQPQHF. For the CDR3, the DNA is TGCGCCAGCAGCCCAACAGGGGATCAGCCCCAGCATTTT.